This TCR beta chain was identified in a study of post-analysis software for immune sequencing data. Unique molecular identifiers tagged the TCR beta cDNA libraries. TCRdb re-called the PCR reads through MiXCR, storing one row per CDR3 protein. The sample has around 500,000 distinct CDR3 sequences; less than 40% are singletons. V lost 4 bases and J lost 2; bases outside the gene matches: 19. Germline values: CDR1 MNHNS, CDR2 SASEGT. The CDR3 spans 21 residues. Notes on this clonotype: The antigen is undetermined.

Notes on the study in general: Those with multiple sclerosis, the patient group, showed significantly lower normalized Chao1 diversity than controls. With TRBV5-6, TRBV5-1 and TRBV20-1 included, roughly five TRBV segments were more frequent in patients than in controls.

V and J are TRBV6-1 and TRBJ1-5; TRBD1 agrees at 11 bases. The clonotype comes from a girl younger than 18 with multiple sclerosis. The material sequenced was blood. CDR3 residues: CASSGTFRPGQGGEGNQPQHF. The DNA of the CDR3 is TGTGCCAGCAGTGGTACGTTTAGACCGGGACAGGGGGGCGAAGGCAATCAGCCCCAGCATTTT.